The TCR beta chain under discussion was sequenced for a study of blood T cells in healthy people across ages. Germline CDR1 reads SEHNR; CDR2 reads FQNEAQ (reference sequence). The CDR3 runs 15 residues. V was pared by 5 bases and J by 11 bases, with 17 bases of the junction left unmatched. It was with a sample-barcoded 5' primer and a J-beta primer mix that a second PCR of roughly 6 to 11 cycles was run. Every molecule of cDNA carried a tag from a template-switch adaptor with 12 random nucleotides. TCRdb ran MiXCR on the 5' RACE reads and lists one entry per CDR3 protein. The sample shows about 1,500,000 distinct CDR3 sequences, approximately 30% of them seen only once. This clonotype appeared a few times.

V is TRBV7-9 and J is TRBJ1-2; 7 nucleotides agree with TRBD1. The sequence was collected from a woman aged 25-40 years in good health. Sequencing used blood. DNA of the CDR3: TGTGCCAGCAGCCCTCGGGGGACAGCCCTCGTGAAATACACCTTC. Its protein product is CASSPRGTALVKYTF.